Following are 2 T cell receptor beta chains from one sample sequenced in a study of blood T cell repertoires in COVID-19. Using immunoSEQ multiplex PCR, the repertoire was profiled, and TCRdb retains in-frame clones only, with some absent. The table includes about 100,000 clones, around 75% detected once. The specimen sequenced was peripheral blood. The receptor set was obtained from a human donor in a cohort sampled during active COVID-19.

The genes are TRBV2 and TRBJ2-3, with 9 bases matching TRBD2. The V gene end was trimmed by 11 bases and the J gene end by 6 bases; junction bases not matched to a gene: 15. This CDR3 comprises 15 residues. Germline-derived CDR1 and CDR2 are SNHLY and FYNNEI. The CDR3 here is CAANSAGGDADTQYF. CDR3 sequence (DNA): TGTGCCGCTAATTCGGCGGGAGGGGATGCGGATACGCAGTATTTT.

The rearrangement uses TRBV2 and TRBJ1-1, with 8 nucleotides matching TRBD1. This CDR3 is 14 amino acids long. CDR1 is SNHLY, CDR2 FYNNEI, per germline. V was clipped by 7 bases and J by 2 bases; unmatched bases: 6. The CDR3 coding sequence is TGTGCCAGCACAAGACAGGGGTTAAACACTGAAGCTTTCTTT. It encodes CASTRQGLNTEAFF.